This T cell receptor (beta chain) was profiled in a study of blood T cell repertoires in COVID-19. Background on the study: Researchers got acute and convalescent COVID-19 samples from the United States, Italy and Spain. T cells, B-cell-depleted T cells, or PBMCs provided the cDNA or gDNA that served as material.

TCRdb's copy holds only in-frame clones and misses some; the assay was immunoSEQ multiplex PCR. Of some 140,000 clones in the sample, over 75% were seen once. V dropped 5 bases and J dropped 6; count of bases not matched to a gene: 8. The germline gives CDR1 MGHRA, CDR2 YSYEKL. The CDR3 is 15 amino acids. The sample comprised peripheral blood. The chain recombines TRBV4-1 with TRBJ2-1; 9 nucleotides agree with TRBD2. The receptor's source is a man in his sixties with COVID-19, enrolled during active disease. Written as DNA, the CDR3 is TGCGCCAGCAGCTTACAGGGGACTAGCTTCAATGAGCAGTTCTTC. Translation gives CASSLQGTSFNEQFF.